Below, one T cell receptor (beta chain) is given with its context. Its antigen is not known. The data are from a study of T-cell memory formation after mild COVID-19. Study-wide points: Certain responding clones were present in pre-infection memory, suggesting participation of cross-reactive memory.

TCRdb called the 5' RACE reads again in MiXCR, with one record for every CDR3 protein. This repertoire shows a few hundred thousand distinct CDR3 sequences, 15% to 20% found once; its top ten account for roughly a fifth. This CDR3 contains 14 residues. V lost 8 bases to trimming and J lost 5 bases; unmatched junction nucleotides: 9. Germline V lookup: CDR1 SGHTA, CDR2 FQGNSA. Sequenced sample: PBMCs or a T cell subset sorted from them (not recorded which). The rearrangement uses TRBV7-2 and TRBJ1-1; TRBD1 matches 9 bases. The source of this sequence is a man younger than 30 who had mild COVID-19 (a few samples of this study predate the infection). Cell type and time point are not known. CDR3 residues: CASAKQGAGTEAFF. The CDR3 nucleotides are TGTGCCAGCGCGAAACAGGGGGCCGGTACTGAAGCTTTCTTT.